This T cell receptor beta chain was retrieved from a study of shared clonotypes between healthy human individuals. Whole-study findings and limits: Larger estimated richness was generally seen in naive subsets than in memory subsets.

Study processing details: ImmunoSEQ sequences covered only the junction and lacked quality scores; filtering therefore differed. The assay was immunoSEQ multiplex PCR, and TCRdb's table has in-frame clones only and misses some. V, J and clone size are those of that table, while D and trimming were read from the DNA. The sample has 850,000 to 1,200,000 clones; roughly 70% are singletons. Deletions cut 6 bases from V and 5 bases from J, with 14 bases between. The CDR3 is made up of 13 amino acids. Germline-derived CDR1 and CDR2 are SGHTS and YDEGEE. As concerns this clone: Antigen specificity is unknown.

This chain links TRBV5-8 with TRBJ2-5; a possible D gene is TRBD2 (5 bases). Sequenced material: memory CD4+ T cells sorted from blood. Subset defined: CD45RA-negative fraction. This clonotype originated in a man between 18 and 35 years old in good health. CDR3 DNA sequence: TGTGCCAGCACCTACGGACTGGAGGAGACCCAGTACTTC. This codes for CASTYGLEETQYF.